The clone carrying this T cell receptor beta chain was seen only a few times. Its antigen remains unknown. Germline CDR1 and CDR2: MNHNS and SASEGT. The CDR3 runs 13 residues. The sample is drawn from a study of blood T cells in healthy people across ages. Study at large: In model experiments, template switching was able to capture about one barcoded beta molecule for every two T cells that were present.

The authors ran a second PCR of roughly 6 to 12 cycles using a sample-barcoded 5' primer and a J-beta primer mix. One entry per CDR3 protein results from TCRdb running MiXCR on the 5' RACE reads. The sample shows around 1,000,000 distinct CDR3 sequences, more than 30% of them seen only once. Study-level results: Donor CMV status, an unknown factor, possibly confounded changes in expanded clonotypes.

The rearrangement uses TRBV6-1 and TRBJ2-5; weak D call: TRBD2 (5 bases). Gene TRBJ2-7 matches the end of the DNA better, so the J call may be wrong. The receptor was isolated from a man aged 18 to 29 in good health. Specimen: blood. CDR3 loop: CATRAASSHEQYF. The CDR3 DNA reads as TGTGCCACTCGAGCGGCCTCCTCTCACGAGCAGTACTTC.